These 17 T cell receptor beta chains were sequenced from one sample in a study of blood T cell repertoires in COVID-19. Clones were sequenced by immunoSEQ multiplex PCR, and TCRdb holds only the in-frame ones, with some missing. The sample yields around 38,000 clones, about 88% seen once. Sequencing used peripheral blood. These receptors originate from a human donor in a cohort sampled during active COVID-19.

This clone was seen once. V is TRBV7-2 and J is TRBJ1-1; D possibly corresponds to TRBD1 (5 bases). Deletions cut 1 base from V and 3 bases from J, with 9 bases between. Germline lookup yields CDR1 SGHTA and CDR2 FQGNSA. CDR3 length equals 14 residues. The CDR3 here is CASSLGRAYTEAFF. The DNA for the CDR3 is TGTGCCAGCAGCTTAGGCAGGGCGTACACTGAAGCTTTCTTT.

The V and J genes are TRBV29-1 and TRBJ1-1; D not certain. Per the germline V gene, CDR1 is SQVTM and CDR2 is ANQGSEA. The CDR3 spans 12 residues. Trimming removed 7 bases at V and 2 bases at J, with 11 bases between. The CDR3 protein is CSALGGNTEAFF. The CDR3 DNA is TGCAGCGCCCTCGGAGGAAACACTGAAGCTTTCTTT.

The CDR3 is CATSDANPKNTGELFF. CDR3 sequence (DNA): TGTGCCACCAGTGATGCGAATCCCAAGAACACCGGGGAGCTGTTTTTT. The chain employs TRBV24-1 and TRBJ2-2; D call uncertain. Germline V gene lookup returns CDR1 KGHDR and CDR2 SFDVKD. The CDR3 totals 16 residues. Trimming shortened V by 3 bases and J by 1 base, and 11 bases separated the two germline ends.

The chain has TRBV4-1 and TRBJ1-1; no clear D. This CDR3 has 12 residues. V was shortened by 5 bases and J by 2 bases, with 6 bases between the two germline ends. Germline values: CDR1 MGHRA, CDR2 YSYEKL. CDR3: CASSFINTEAFF. Here the CDR3 DNA reads TGCGCCAGCAGCTTCATTAACACTGAAGCTTTCTTT.

The gene calls are TRBV2 and TRBJ2-3; tentative D call: TRBD1 (5 bases). Trimming removed 4 bases from V and 4 bases from J, with 12 bases in between. The CDR3 contains 14 residues. Per the germline V gene, CDR1 is SNHLY and CDR2 is FYNNEI. The CDR3 DNA sequence: TGTGCCAGCAGTGTTGTGCAGGGATCAGATACGCAGTATTTT. As protein: CASSVVQGSDTQYF.

This chain connects TRBV19 to TRBJ2-3, with TRBD2 matching 7 bases. The CDR3 extends over 16 amino acids. Trimming removed 6 bases from V and 4 bases from J; junction bases left unmatched: 13. Germline loops: CDR1 LNHDA, CDR2 SQIVND (reference sequence). CDR3 residues: CASRTTYGAGADTQYF. In DNA form, the CDR3 reads TGTGCCAGTAGGACCACCTATGGGGCGGGAGCAGATACGCAGTATTTT. Full variable domain (remainder filled in from reference TRBV19 and TRBJ2-3): DGGITQSPKYLFRKEGQNVTLSCEQNLNHDAMYWYRQDPGQGLRLIYYSQIVNDFQKGDIAEGYSVSREKKESFPLTVTSAQKNPTAFYLCASRTTYGAGADTQYFGPGTRLTVL.

This rearrangement joins TRBV11-2 to TRBJ2-1, with TRBD2 matching over 11 bases. J gave up 0 bases and V 3 bases, and 4 bases lay outside the gene matches. There are 17 residues in the CDR3. CDR1 and CDR2 (germline): SGHAT, FQNNGV. The CDR3 protein is CASSFAGLAVSYNEQFF. CDR3 sequence (DNA): TGTGCCAGCAGCTTTGCGGGACTAGCGGTCTCCTACAATGAGCAGTTCTTC.

This chain links TRBV4-1 with TRBJ2-3, with TRBD2 identical over 8 bases. V was pared by 1 base and J by 5 bases, with 5 bases of the junction left unmatched. Looked up from germline, CDR1 is MGHRA and CDR2 is YSYEKL. The CDR3 is made up of 15 amino acids. The CDR3 region has the DNA TGCGCCAGCAGCCAAGTCTGGCTAGCGGGAGATACGCAGTATTTT. Translation: CASSQVWLAGDTQYF.

This chain uses TRBV3-1 (or the pseudogene TRBV3-2) with TRBJ1-5; no clear D gene. CDR3 length equals 12 residues. V was pared by 3 bases and J by 6 bases, with 6 bases between. From germline, CDR1 is LGHDT and CDR2 YNNKEL (reference sequence). CDR3 nucleotides: TGTGCCAGCAGCCAGGGGAGTCAGCCCCAGCATTTT. Residues: CASSQGSQPQHF.

The chain recombines TRBV29-1 with TRBJ2-7; 9 bases are shared with TRBD2. CDR1 SQVTM and CDR2 ANQGSEA come from the germline V gene. CDR3 length: 16 residues. Germline trimming cut 4 bases from V and 0 bases from J; bases unmatched to any gene: 10. The DNA of the CDR3 is TGCAGCGTTGGAGGCGGGGGGGCCTACCTCTCCTACGAGCAGTACTTC. It encodes CSVGGGGAYLSYEQYF.

This rearrangement joins TRBV20-1 to TRBJ2-3, with D hard to call. This CDR3 is 12 amino acids long. Trimming left V 3 bases short and J 6 bases short, with 10 bases between. CDR1 is DFQATT, CDR2 SNEGSKA, per germline (reference sequence). This CDR3 is CSASTTLDTQYF. CDR3 sequence (DNA): TGCAGTGCTAGTACTACATTGGATACGCAGTATTTT.

The chain carries TRBV5-4 and TRBJ1-1; 10 bases fit TRBD1. The CDR3 sequence is 15 residues long. V shed 4 bases, J shed 2 bases, and the junction held 5 bases outside the gene matches. Germline V lookup: CDR1 SGHNT, CDR2 YYREEE (reference sequence). CDR3 sequence: CASSRTGGKNTEAFF. The CDR3 bases are TGTGCCAGCAGCCGGACAGGGGGAAAAAACACTGAAGCTTTCTTT.

This chain connects TRBV6-6 to TRBJ1-5, with D perhaps matching TRBD1 (5 bases). The CDR3 has 14 amino acids. V was shortened by 0 bases and J by 9 bases, with 12 bases between the two germline ends. Germline-derived CDR1 and CDR2 are MNHNY and SVGAGI (reference sequence). The CDR3 DNA sequence: TGTGCCAGCAGTTACTCCTCAGGGAACTCGCCCCAGCATTTT. As protein: CASSYSSGNSPQHF.

Concerning this clone itself: An end of the junction differs from the germline gene, which may be a read error. The chain joins TRBV2 to TRBJ2-2; 7 bases are a match to TRBD1. There are 16 residues in the CDR3. The germline CDR1 and CDR2 sequences are SNHLY and FYNNEI. The CDR3 protein is CASREGQDKWTGELFF. CDR3 nucleotides: TGTGCCAGCAGGGAAGGACAGGACAAGTGGACCGGGGAGCTGTTTTTT.

V gene TRBV2 combines with J gene TRBJ1-4; the D is unclear. Germline V gives CDR1 SNHLY, CDR2 FYNNEI. The V and J ends lost 8 bases and 6 bases respectively, with 10 bases between them. The CDR3 spans 12 residues. CDR3 nucleotides: TGTGCCAGCCACCAGAGGGATGAAAAACTGTTTTTT. Encoded protein: CASHQRDEKLFF.

This clone was observed a single time. The rearrangement joins TRBV5-1 to TRBJ2-1; D unclear. The CDR3 totals 13 residues. Trimming stripped 4 bases from V and 4 bases from J, with 9 bases between. In germline, CDR1 is SGHRS, CDR2 YFSETQ. CDR3 protein: CASSLMTYNEQFF. CDR3 nucleotide sequence: TGCGCCAGCAGCCTTATGACATACAATGAGCAGTTCTTC.

The gene calls are TRBV19 and TRBJ1-2; tentatively, D is TRBD1 (6 bases). The germline CDR1 and CDR2 sequences are LNHDA and SQIVND (reference sequence). CDR3 length: 15 residues. Trimming stripped 3 bases from V and 7 bases from J, with 18 bases between. DNA for the CDR3: TGTGCCAGTAGTATTTCCAACACAGGGCCCGGTGGCTACACCTTC. It encodes CASSISNTGPGGYTF.